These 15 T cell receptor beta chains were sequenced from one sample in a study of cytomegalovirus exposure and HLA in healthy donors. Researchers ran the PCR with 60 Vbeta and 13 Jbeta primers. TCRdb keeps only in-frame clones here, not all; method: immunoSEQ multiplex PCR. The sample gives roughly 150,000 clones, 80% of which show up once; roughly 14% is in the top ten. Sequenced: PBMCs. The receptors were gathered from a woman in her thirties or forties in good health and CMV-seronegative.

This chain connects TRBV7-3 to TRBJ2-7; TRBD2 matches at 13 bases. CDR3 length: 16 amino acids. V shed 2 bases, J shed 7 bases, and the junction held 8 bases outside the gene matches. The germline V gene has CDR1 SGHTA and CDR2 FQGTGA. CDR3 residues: CASSLPTSGRANEQYF. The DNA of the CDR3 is TGTGCCAGCAGCTTACCTACTAGCGGGAGGGCCAATGAGCAGTACTTC.

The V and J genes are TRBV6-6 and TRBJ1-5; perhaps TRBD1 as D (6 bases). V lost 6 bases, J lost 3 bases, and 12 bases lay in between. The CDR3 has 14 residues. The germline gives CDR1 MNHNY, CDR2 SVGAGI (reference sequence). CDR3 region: CASSPGHVNQPQHF. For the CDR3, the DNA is TGTGCCAGCAGCCCGGGACACGTCAATCAGCCCCAGCATTTT.

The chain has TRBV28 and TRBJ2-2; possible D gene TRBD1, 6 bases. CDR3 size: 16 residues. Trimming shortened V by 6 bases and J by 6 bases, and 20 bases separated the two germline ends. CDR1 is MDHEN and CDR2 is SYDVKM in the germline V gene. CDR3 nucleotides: TGTGCCAGCAGGGGGGCCTCCGGGATCGCGTCCGGGGAGCTGTTTTTT. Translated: CASRGASGIASGELFF.

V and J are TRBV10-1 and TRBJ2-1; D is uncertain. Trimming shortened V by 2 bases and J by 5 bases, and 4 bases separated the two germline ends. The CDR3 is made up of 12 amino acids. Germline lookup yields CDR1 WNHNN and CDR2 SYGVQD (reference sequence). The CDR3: CASSERDNEQFF. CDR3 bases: TGCGCCAGCAGTGAGCGAGACAATGAGCAGTTCTTC.

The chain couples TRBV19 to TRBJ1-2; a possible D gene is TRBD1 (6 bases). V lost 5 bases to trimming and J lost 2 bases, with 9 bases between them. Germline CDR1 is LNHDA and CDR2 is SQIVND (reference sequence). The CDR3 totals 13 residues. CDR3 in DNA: TGTGCCAGTAGTCCGGACAGAAACTATGGCTACACCTTC. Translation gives CASSPDRNYGYTF.

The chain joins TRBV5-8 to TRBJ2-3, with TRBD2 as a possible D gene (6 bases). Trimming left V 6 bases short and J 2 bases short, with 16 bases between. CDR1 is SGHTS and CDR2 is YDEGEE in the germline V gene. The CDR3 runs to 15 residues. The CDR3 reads CASTLGGLITDTQYF. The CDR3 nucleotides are TGTGCCAGCACCCTGGGGGGACTGATCACAGATACGCAGTATTTT. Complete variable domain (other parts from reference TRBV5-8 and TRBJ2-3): EAGVTQSPTHLIKTRGQQATLRCSPISGHTSVYWYQQALGLGLQFLLWYDEGEERNRGNFPPRFSGRQFPNYSSELNVNALELEDSALYLCASTLGGLITDTQYFGPGTRLTVL.

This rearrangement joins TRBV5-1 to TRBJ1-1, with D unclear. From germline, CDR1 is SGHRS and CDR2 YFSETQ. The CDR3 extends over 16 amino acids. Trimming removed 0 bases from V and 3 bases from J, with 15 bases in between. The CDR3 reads CASSLEGAQVHTEAFF. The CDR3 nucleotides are TGCGCCAGCAGCTTGGAAGGCGCCCAGGTTCACACTGAAGCTTTCTTT. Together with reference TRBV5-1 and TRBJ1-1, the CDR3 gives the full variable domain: KAGVTQTPRYLIKTRGQQVTLSCSPISGHRSVSWYQQTPGQGLQFLFEYFSETQRNKGNFPGRFSGRQFSNSRSEMNVSTLELGDSALYLCASSLEGAQVHTEAFFGQGTRLTVV.

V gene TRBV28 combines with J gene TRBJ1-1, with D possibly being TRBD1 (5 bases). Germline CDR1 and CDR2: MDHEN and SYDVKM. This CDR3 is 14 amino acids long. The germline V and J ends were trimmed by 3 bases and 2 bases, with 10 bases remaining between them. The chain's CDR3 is CASSFPGFNTEAFF. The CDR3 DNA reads TGTGCCAGCAGTTTCCCAGGGTTCAACACTGAAGCTTTCTTT.

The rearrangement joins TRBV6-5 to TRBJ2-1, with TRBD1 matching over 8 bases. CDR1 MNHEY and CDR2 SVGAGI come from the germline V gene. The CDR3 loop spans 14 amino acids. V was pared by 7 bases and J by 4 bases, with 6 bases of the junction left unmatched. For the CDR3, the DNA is TGTGCCAGCACTCGAAGACAGGGGTACAATGAGCAGTTCTTC. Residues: CASTRRQGYNEQFF.

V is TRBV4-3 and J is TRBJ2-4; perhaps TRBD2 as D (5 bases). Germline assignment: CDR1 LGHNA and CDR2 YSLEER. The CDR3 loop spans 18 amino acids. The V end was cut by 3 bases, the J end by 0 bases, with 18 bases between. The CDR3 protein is CASSQTRAGFEAKNIQYF. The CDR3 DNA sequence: TGCGCCAGCAGCCAGACGAGGGCCGGTTTTGAAGCCAAAAACATTCAGTACTTC.

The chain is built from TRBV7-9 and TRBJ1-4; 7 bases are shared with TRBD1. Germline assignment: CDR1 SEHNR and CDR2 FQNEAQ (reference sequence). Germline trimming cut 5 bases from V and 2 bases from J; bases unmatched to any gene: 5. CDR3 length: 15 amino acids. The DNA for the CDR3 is TGTGCCAGCAGCCGCGACAGGGCGACTAATGAAAAACTGTTTTTT. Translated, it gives CASSRDRATNEKLFF.

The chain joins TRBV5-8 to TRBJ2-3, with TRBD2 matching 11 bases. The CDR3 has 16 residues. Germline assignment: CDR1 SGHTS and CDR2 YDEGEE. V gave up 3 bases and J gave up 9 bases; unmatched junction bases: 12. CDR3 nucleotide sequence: TGTGCCAGCAGCTGGCGTAGCGGGAGGGACTCTGGGACGCAGTATTTT. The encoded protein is CASSWRSGRDSGTQYF.

The CDR3: CASSPAGANYGYTF. Written as DNA, the CDR3 is TGTGCCAGCAGCCCGGCGGGGGCTAACTATGGCTACACCTTC. The gene calls are TRBV7-3 and TRBJ1-2; D may be TRBD1 (5 bases). V lost 5 bases, J lost 0 bases, and 10 bases lay in between. There are 14 residues in the CDR3. In germline, CDR1 is SGHTA, CDR2 FQGTGA. The full variable domain, rest sourced from reference TRBV7-3 and TRBJ1-2, is GAGVSQTPSNKVTEKGKYVELRCDPISGHTALYWYRQSLGQGPEFLIYFQGTGAADDSGLPNDRFFAVRPEGSVSTLKIQRTERGDSAVYLCASSPAGANYGYTFGSGTRLTVV.

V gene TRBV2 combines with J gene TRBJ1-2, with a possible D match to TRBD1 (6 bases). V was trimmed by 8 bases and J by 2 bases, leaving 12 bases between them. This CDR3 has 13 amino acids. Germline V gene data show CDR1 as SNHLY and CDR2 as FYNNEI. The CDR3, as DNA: TGTGCCAGCCGGAGACAGGAGAACTATGGCTACACCTTC. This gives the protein CASRRQENYGYTF.

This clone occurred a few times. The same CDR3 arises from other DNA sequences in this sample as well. The CDR3 bases are TGTGCCAGCAGCGGGACAGGGACTGAAGCTTTCTTT. Encoded protein: CASSGTGTEAFF. This rearrangement joins TRBV13 to TRBJ1-1; TRBD1 matches at 9 bases. Germline trimming cut 5 bases from V and 5 bases from J; bases unmatched to any gene: 0. The CDR3 covers 12 residues. Germline values: CDR1 PRHDT, CDR2 FYEKMQ (reference sequence).